A single sample is the source of the 16 T cell receptor beta chains below, sequenced in a study of T-cell reconstitution after alpha-beta-depleted transplantation in children. The library targeted TCRbeta and was prepared with unique molecular identifiers. One entry per CDR3 protein results from TCRdb running MiXCR on the PCR reads. Of hundreds of thousands of distinct CDR3 sequences listed, around 13% are singletons. The sequences come from PBMCs, collected before TCRalphabeta/CD19-depleted stem cell transplant. These TCRs come from a girl aged 2-10 years with congenital amegakaryocytic thrombocytopenia, due to receive a stem cell transplant.

The chain links TRBV12-3 or TRBV12-4 to TRBJ1-3, with D hard to call. The CDR3 loop spans 16 amino acids. Trimming pared 3 bases from V and 0 bases from J, leaving 12 bases between. The CDR3 region is CASSFSIPGSGNTIYF. CDR3 nucleotides: TGTGCCAGCAGTTTTTCGATTCCAGGCTCTGGAAACACCATATATTTT.

The rearrangement links TRBV12-3 or TRBV12-4 to TRBJ2-2; 11 bases are shared with TRBD2. The CDR3 runs to 16 residues. Trimming cost V 5 bases and J 5 bases; bases outside gene matches: 7. The CDR3 DNA sequence: TGTGCCAGCAGTATATTAGCGGGAGGGAGTACCGGGGAGCTGTTTTTT. The encoded protein is CASSILAGGSTGELFF.

The gene calls are TRBV7-8 and TRBJ1-5, with 12 bases fitting TRBD1. This CDR3 is 17 amino acids long. Losses at the gene ends were 4 bases for V and 6 bases for J; bases not matched to a gene: 10. Looked up from germline, CDR1 is SGHVS and CDR2 is FQNEAQ. The CDR3 DNA reads TGTGCCAGCAGCTGGGGGACCGGGACAGGGGGCTCTCAGCCCCAGCATTTT. This codes for CASSWGTGTGGSQPQHF.

The table lists this clonotype with a few counts. The chain joins TRBV12-3 or TRBV12-4 to TRBJ1-1, with D maybe TRBD1 (5 bases). CDR3 size: 15 residues. V was cut by 4 bases and J by 1 base, with 13 bases left in between. The CDR3 DNA follows: TGTGCCAGCAGTTACCAGCCCGGGGGGAACACTGAAGCTTTCTTT. It specifies CASSYQPGGNTEAFF.

This clonotype has a count of ten or more. The chain joins TRBV10-1 to TRBJ2-6; tentatively, D is TRBD2 (6 bases). CDR1 is WNHNN and CDR2 is SYGVQD in the germline V gene (reference sequence). V was clipped by 7 bases and J by 13 bases, with 20 bases between them. This CDR3 is built from 14 residues. The CDR3 DNA follows: TGCGCCAGCAAAACCCGGGACTGTGAAACGGTCCTGACTTTC. It translates to CASKTRDCETVLTF.

The rearrangement uses TRBV5-4 and TRBJ2-2; D is unresolved. The ends were cut back, 1 base at V and 2 bases at J, with 6 bases in the middle. Germline-derived CDR1 and CDR2 are SGHNT and YYREEE (reference sequence). The CDR3 totals 14 residues. The CDR3 DNA reads as TGTGCCAGCAGCTTGCCGGTAAACACCGGGGAGCTGTTTTTT. Translating it yields CASSLPVNTGELFF.

This clonotype was seen more than once but under ten times. V and J are TRBV7-8 and TRBJ2-3; 8 nucleotides agree with TRBD2. Germline CDR1 and CDR2: SGHVS and FQNEAQ. CDR3 length equals 16 residues. V shed 2 bases, J shed 2 bases, and the junction held 6 bases outside the gene matches. For the CDR3, the DNA is TGTGCCAGCAGCTTATCTAGCGGGCACTACACAGATACGCAGTATTTT. Residues: CASSLSSGHYTDTQYF.

This clonotype appeared many times. This chain links TRBV7-9 with TRBJ2-2, with TRBD2 as a possible D gene (5 bases). Germline-derived CDR1 and CDR2 are SEHNR and FQNEAQ (reference sequence). The CDR3 spans 16 residues. Trimming left V 2 bases short and J 5 bases short, with 15 bases between. The CDR3 here is CASSLSSPGDTGELFF. The DNA of the CDR3 is TGTGCCAGCAGCTTATCGTCGCCCGGGGATACCGGGGAGCTGTTTTTT.

This clonotype was seen many times. The rearrangement joins TRBV18 to TRBJ2-7, with D perhaps TRBD1 or TRBD2 (5 bases each). The length of the CDR3 is 12 residues. The V and J ends lost 5 bases and 4 bases respectively, with 9 bases between them. Germline CDR1 is KGHSH and CDR2 is LQKENI. The CDR3 DNA is TGTGCCAGCTCAGAGGGACCTTACGAGCAGTACTTC. This codes for CASSEGPYEQYF.

The chain couples TRBV12-3 or TRBV12-4 to TRBJ2-7, with TRBD1 identical over 8 bases. V dropped 3 bases and J dropped 7; count of bases not matched to a gene: 8. The CDR3 is 14 residues long. The chain's CDR3 is CASSFKQGAREQYF. The CDR3 nucleotides read TGTGCCAGCAGTTTTAAGCAGGGGGCTAGAGAGCAGTACTTC.

This clonotype was observed a handful of times. The gene calls are TRBV18 and TRBJ2-1, with 7 bases that match TRBD1. V shed 3 bases and J 3 bases; nucleotides not matched to a gene: 8. The CDR3 is 16 residues long. Germline values: CDR1 KGHSH, CDR2 LQKENI. Here the CDR3 DNA reads TGTGCCAGCTCACCCCCGGGACAGACTAACTACAATGAGCAGTTCTTC. It codes for CASSPPGQTNYNEQFF. Full variable domain (missing parts from reference TRBV18 and TRBJ2-1): NAGVMQNPRHLVRRRGQEARLRCSPMKGHSHVYWYRQLPEEGLKFMVYLQKENIIDESGMPKERFSAEFPKEGPSILRIQQVVRGDSAAYFCASSPPGQTNYNEQFFGPGTRLTVL.

V is TRBV3-1 and J is TRBJ1-5, with 10 bases matching TRBD1. The ends lost 5 bases at V and 6 bases at J; junction bases unmatched: 10. This CDR3 region has 16 residues. Germline assignment: CDR1 LGHDT and CDR2 YNNKEL (reference sequence). As DNA, the CDR3 is TGTGCCAGCAGCGACACCCGACAGGGGGCGCGTCAGCCCCAGCATTTT. It encodes CASSDTRQGARQPQHF.

The chain joins TRBV2 to TRBJ2-7; TRBD1 aligns across 7 bases. In germline, CDR1 is SNHLY, CDR2 FYNNEI. The CDR3 consists of 14 residues. With 6 bases clipped from V and 0 bases from J, the junction kept 5 bases outside the gene matches. CDR3 DNA sequence: TGTGCCAGCAGGAAGGGGGCAGTCTCCTACGAGCAGTACTTC. This encodes CASRKGAVSYEQYF.

This clonotype was picked up many times. This chain joins TRBV4-1 and TRBJ1-4; the D gene is possibly TRBD1 (5 bases). CDR3 length: 17 residues. The germline CDR1 and CDR2 sequences are MGHRA and YSYEKL. The V end lost 3 bases, the J end lost 8 bases, and 22 bases lay between the germline ends. In nucleotides, the CDR3 is TGCGCCAGCAGCCAGCCTCCCCAGGGCAGGGTTTTCGAAAAACTGTTTTTT. Protein: CASSQPPQGRVFEKLFF.

This clonotype was observed once. The chain combines TRBV12-3 or TRBV12-4 with TRBJ2-7; 8 bases map to TRBD1. The CDR3 has 17 residues. Unmatched junction bases numbered 10, after V lost 3 bases and J lost 0 bases. In DNA, the CDR3 is TGTGCCAGCAGTTTGGGGGACAGGAGCGTCGGCTCCTACGAGCAGTACTTC. Translating gives CASSLGDRSVGSYEQYF.

The genes are TRBV20-1 and TRBJ1-5, with D tentatively TRBD1 (6 bases). Per germline, CDR1 DFQATT and CDR2 SNEGSKA (reference sequence). The length of the CDR3 is 15 residues. V was shortened by 5 bases and J by 5 bases, with 19 bases between the two germline ends. Here the CDR3 DNA reads TGCAGTGCTCTGAACCCCCGGGACACCGATCAGCCCCAGCATTTT. Translating it yields CSALNPRDTDQPQHF.